This record covers a single T cell receptor beta chain. Antigen: not known. These data belong to a study of cytomegalovirus exposure and HLA in healthy donors. Study results and caveats: Another analysis was done later, and it associated 16,951 TCR beta sequences with HLA alleles at 0.05 false discovery rate. Cytomegalovirus status was reportedly diagnosed by the classifier with high specificity and sensitivity.

The study ran its PCR with 60 Vbeta and 13 Jbeta primers. Repertoires were generated with immunoSEQ multiplex PCR, while TCRdb's copy carries only in-frame clones and drops some. The data hold about 200,000 clones, with roughly 84% observed a single time. The germline gives CDR1 SGHTA, CDR2 FQGNSA. The V segment lost 3 bases and the J segment 4 bases; nucleotides outside the gene matches: 4. The CDR3 extends over 14 amino acids. The J gene is TRBJ1-1, the V gene TRBV7-2, with 8 positions matching TRBD1. What was sequenced was PBMCs. The TCR sequence derives from a girl aged 10-17 years in good health and CMV-seronegative. CDR3 protein: CASSLDRASTEAFF. The CDR3, as DNA: TGTGCCAGCAGCTTGGACAGGGCTAGCACTGAAGCTTTCTTT.